This entry concerns a single T cell receptor beta chain. Its antigen is as yet unknown. The same CDR3 is also encoded by other DNA sequences in this sample. This sample was taken from a study of OX40 agonist ivuxolimab in advanced cancers. The overall study: As their treatment, patients were administered ivuxolimab, an agonistic anti-OX40 (CD134) antibody. The study, taken as a whole, reports: The authors did not determine the antigen specificity of the expanded peripheral T cells.

Profiled with immunoSEQ multiplex PCR; TCRdb holds only in-frame clones, not every one. The sample lists tens of thousands of clones, about four fifths occurring once. In germline, CDR1 is MNHNS, CDR2 SASEGT. With 3 bases removed from V and 2 bases from J, the gap between germline ends came to 7 bases. The CDR3 contains 13 residues. This chain links TRBV6-1 with TRBJ1-1; D remains ambiguous. The source is an adult with an advanced solid tumor such as melanoma, head and neck, liver or kidney cancer. The source material was CD4+ or CD8+ T cells sorted from blood, sampled in a trial of the OX40 agonist ivuxolimab. CDR3 loop: CASSETPNTEAFF. The CDR3 DNA is TGTGCCAGCAGTGAGACACCTAACACTGAAGCTTTCTTT.